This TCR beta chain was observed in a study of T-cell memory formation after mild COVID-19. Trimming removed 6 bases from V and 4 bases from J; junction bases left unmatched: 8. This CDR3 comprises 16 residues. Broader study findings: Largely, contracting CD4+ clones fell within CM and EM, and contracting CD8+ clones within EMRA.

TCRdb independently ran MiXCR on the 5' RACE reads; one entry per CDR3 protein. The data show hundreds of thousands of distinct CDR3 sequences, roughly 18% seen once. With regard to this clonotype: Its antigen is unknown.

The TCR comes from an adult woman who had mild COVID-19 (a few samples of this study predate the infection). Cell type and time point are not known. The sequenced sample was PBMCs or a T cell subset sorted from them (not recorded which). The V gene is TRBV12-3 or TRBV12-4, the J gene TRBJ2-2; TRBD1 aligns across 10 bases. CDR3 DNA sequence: TGTGCCAGCAGGGAAGACAGGGGGCCGGGCACCGGGGAGCTGTTTTTT. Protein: CASREDRGPGTGELFF.